The entry that follows covers one TCR beta chain sequence. This clonotype occurred a few times. The antigen it binds to is not known. No base qualities exist here, and no much larger clone lies one base off it. The CDR3 holds 14 amino acids from the cysteine to the phenylalanine. Of the read, only the CDR3 DNA is kept; its 42 bases are in frame from base 1. Looking up the germline V gene yields CDR1 LGHNA and CDR2 YNFKEQ. V is clipped by 0 bases and J by 4 bases, and the sequence between their germline boundaries is 9 bases long. Sequencing relied on an Illumina HiSeq 1500. The public reads were reprocessed in TCRdb via fastp at Q25 and MiXCR, keeping in-frame beta chains. For every CDR3 protein sequence, its rows merge into one entry that carries the most common genes and DNA. This sample holds about 190,000 distinct CDR3 sequences; 28% were observed only once. Clones ranked in the top ten supply 30% to 35% of the sample.

The data belong to a study of T cell repertoires in cytomegalovirus infection (dated by TCRdb to about 2019). Regarding the research as a whole: Donor HLA type was relevant to the analysis, because carriage of CMV infection together with the matching HLA type was indicated by public TCR beta signatures. Summary of the overall study and its limitations: The ex vivo response was dominated by HLA-C-restricted CMV-specific TCR beta clonotypes, which also provided the single most frequent clonotype in two of eight donors. In both this cohort and an independent roughly 350-donor cohort, the cumulative frequency of public TCR beta family members distinguished carriers of CMV infection plus the relevant HLA type.

This TCR was sampled from a human donor in good health (CMV status not recorded). Some clones in this sample may be carry-over from other donors' samples. Sequenced: PBMCs. This chain joins TRBV4-2 to TRBJ2-5, with no confident D gene call. The CDR3 in this case is CASSQEQRGETQYF. The sequenced DNA: TGTGCCAGCAGCCAAGAGCAGCGCGGAGAGACCCAGTACTTC.